This entry describes one T cell receptor beta chain. Alongside a J-beta primer mix, a sample-barcoded 5' primer served in a second PCR lasting roughly 6 to 12 cycles. The template-switch adaptor was a 5' adaptor with 12 random nucleotides. It tagged each cDNA molecule. Any given sample supplied a minimum of 2.5 million CDR3-containing paired-end reads. Each CDR3 protein gets one entry after TCRdb re-called the 5' RACE reads with MiXCR. The sample has over 1.5 million distinct CDR3 sequences; about 50% are singletons. The data derive from a study of blood T cells in healthy people across ages. In terms of origin and age, donors were healthy Caucasian individuals from Russia aged about 6 to 90. V was clipped by 4 bases and J by 3 bases; unmatched bases: 9. CDR3 size: 15 residues. CDR1 and CDR2 from the germline V gene are SQVTM and ANQGSEA.

The chain carries TRBV29-1 and TRBJ2-1; 7 bases are shared with TRBD1. This receptor was taken from a woman in her 40s in good health. Sequencing input: blood. The CDR3: CSVAGTAKSYNEQFF. The CDR3 nucleotides read TGCAGCGTTGCCGGGACAGCTAAAAGCTACAATGAGCAGTTCTTC.